This T cell receptor (beta chain) is drawn from a study of blood T cell repertoires in COVID-19. Participant age was roughly 18 to 90 years, and participants resided in roughly 24 US areas. Categorization into cohorts depended on clinical history that participants reported. In Cohort 3, a recovered donor had either two negative PCRs, clearance, or symptom resolution. Germline CDR1 is GTSNPN and CDR2 is SVGIG (reference sequence). This CDR3 is 14 amino acids long. Trimming took 0 bases from V and 7 from J, leaving 12 bases between them. Source study methods: The authors estimated nucleated cell counts from reference gene primer amplification. Assay: immunoSEQ multiplex PCR; the TCRdb copy retains only in-frame clones and omits some. That table supplies the V and J calls and clone size; D and trimming were determined from the DNA. The sample has more than 250,000 clones, approximately 89% seen once.

This TCR derives from a woman in her thirties who had recovered from COVID-19. The chain carries TRBV30 and TRBJ1-4; D is unresolved. The sample comprised PBMCs or T cells enriched from blood (not recorded which). DNA of the CDR3: TGTGCCTGGAGTGTCCGGGGAGGATCTGAAAAACTGTTTTTT. This codes for CAWSVRGGSEKLFF.